One and the same sample provided the 15 T cell receptor beta chains below, sequenced in a study of cytotoxic CD8 clonotypes in ibrutinib-treated CLL. The protocol was immunoSEQ multiplex PCR, while the TCRdb copy is restricted to in-frame clones and leaves out a portion. This sample yields about 150,000 clones, of which 70% to 80% are seen a single time; approximately 5.1% belongs to the top ten. This specimen was PBMCs, taken after 24 months of ibrutinib treatment. Source of these receptors: a human donor with chronic lymphocytic leukemia.

The chain employs TRBV7-2 and TRBJ2-1, with D possibly being TRBD1 or TRBD2 (6 bases each). Germline loops: CDR1 SGHTA, CDR2 FQGNSA. V dropped 1 base and J dropped 9 bases, with 13 bases sitting between them. This CDR3 is 14 amino acids long. CDR3 in amino acids: CASSLGSGGGEQFF. CDR3 nucleotides: TGTGCCAGCAGCTTAGGGAGCGGAGGGGGTGAGCAGTTCTTC.

The genes are TRBV7-3 and TRBJ2-2; D remains unclear. V lost 4 bases, J lost 8 bases, and 11 bases lay in between. The CDR3 has 13 residues. The germline gives CDR1 SGHTA, CDR2 FQGTGA. The CDR3 bases are TGTGCCAGCAGCTCCCCGACTGGGGGGGAGCTGTTTTTT. This codes for CASSSPTGGELFF. Variable domain in full (rest from reference TRBV7-3 and TRBJ2-2): GAGVSQTPSNKVTEKGKYVELRCDPISGHTALYWYRQSLGQGPEFLIYFQGTGAADDSGLPNDRFFAVRPEGSVSTLKIQRTERGDSAVYLCASSSPTGGELFFGEGSRLTVL.

V gene TRBV11-3 combines with J gene TRBJ2-7, with a weak D call TRBD2 (6 bases). Between the trimmed V and J ends, which lost 1 base and 0 bases, there was a span of 19 bases. This CDR3 spans 18 amino acids. The germline CDR1 and CDR2 sequences are SGHNT and YENEEA. CDR3 in amino acids: CASSLVLWLARSSYEQYF. The DNA of the CDR3 is TGTGCCAGCAGCTTAGTACTTTGGCTAGCGAGGAGCTCCTACGAGCAGTACTTC.

This sequence joins TRBV18 and TRBJ2-7; D assignment may be TRBD1 or TRBD2 (5 bases each). The CDR3 is 13 amino acids. V shed 6 bases and J shed 0 bases, with 9 bases lying between them. Germline CDR1 is KGHSH and CDR2 is LQKENI. The CDR3 sequence: CASSEGSSYEQYF. The CDR3 nucleotides are TGTGCCAGCTCCGAGGGGAGCTCCTACGAGCAGTACTTC.

The chain couples TRBV28 to TRBJ2-7, with D uncertain. The germline V gene encodes CDR1 MDHEN and CDR2 SYDVKM. Trimming removed 8 bases at V and 2 bases at J, with 16 bases between. The CDR3 covers 14 residues. CDR3 residues: CASRPQTGTYEQYF. The CDR3 bases are TGTGCCAGCCGCCCCCAGACCGGCACCTACGAGCAGTACTTC.

This clone has a single count. The same CDR3 also results from other DNA sequences found in this sample. The chain is built from TRBV27 and TRBJ1-5; D is unclear. CDR1 is MNHEY, CDR2 SMNVEV, per germline (reference sequence). The CDR3 totals 12 residues. The V end was cut by 3 bases, the J end by 7 bases, with 7 bases between. For the CDR3, the DNA is TGTGCCAGCAGTTTGGCGGGGCAGCCCCAGCATTTT. It is translated as CASSLAGQPQHF.

V is TRBV4-2 and J is TRBJ1-3, with D uncertain. V lost 0 bases, J lost 4 bases, and 4 bases lay in between. CDR3 length: 13 residues. Germline values: CDR1 LGHNA, CDR2 YNFKEQ. This CDR3 reads CASSQELGNTIYF. The DNA for the CDR3 is TGTGCCAGCAGCCAAGAGCTGGGAAACACCATATATTTT.

This sequence joins TRBV7-3 and TRBJ2-4; TRBD2 matches 7 bases. In germline, CDR1 is SGHTA, CDR2 FQGTGA. Germline trimming cut 5 bases from V and 2 bases from J; bases unmatched to any gene: 6. CDR3 length equals 15 residues. The DNA of the CDR3 is TGTGCCAGCAGCCCGGGAGCGGGGTCCAAAAACATTCAGTACTTC. Protein sequence: CASSPGAGSKNIQYF.

The CDR3 protein is CASSLGGGNTEAFF. CDR3 nucleotides: TGTGCCAGCAGCTTGGGAGGCGGGAACACTGAAGCTTTCTTT. This chain links TRBV5-6 with TRBJ1-1; no definite D call. Germline V lookup: CDR1 SGHDT, CDR2 YYEEEE. V was trimmed by 0 bases and J by 1 base, leaving 7 bases between them. The CDR3 runs to 14 residues.

CDR3 bases: TGTGCCAGTAGTTCCCAAGCGGGAGTGACCGGGGAGCTGTTTTTT. Its protein product is CASSSQAGVTGELFF. The rearrangement links TRBV19 to TRBJ2-2; 8 bases are a match to TRBD2. The junction had 7 bases not matched to a gene; V was cut back by 5 bases and J by 5 bases. This CDR3 spans 15 amino acids. Per the germline V gene, CDR1 is LNHDA and CDR2 is SQIVND (reference sequence). Full variable domain (outside the CDR3, taken from reference TRBV19 and TRBJ2-2): DGGITQSPKYLFRKEGQNVTLSCEQNLNHDAMYWYRQDPGQGLRLIYYSQIVNDFQKGDIAEGYSVSREKKESFPLTVTSAQKNPTAFYLCASSSQAGVTGELFFGEGSRLTVL.

The CDR3 is CASSQGVGGGYGYTF. CDR3 in DNA: TGCGCCAGCAGCCAAGGGGTCGGGGGCGGCTATGGCTACACCTTC. The chain recombines TRBV4-3 with TRBJ1-2, with a weak D call TRBD1 (6 bases). The V gene lost 1 base and the J gene lost 4 bases, with 13 bases spanning the gap. Per germline, CDR1 LGHNA and CDR2 YSLEER. CDR3 length equals 15 residues.

This chain joins TRBV20-1 and TRBJ2-7; 7 bases are shared with TRBD1. The V gene's germline CDR1 is DFQATT and CDR2 SNEGSKA (reference sequence). The J segment lost 4 bases and the V segment lost 4 bases, leaving 1 base of the junction unmatched. The CDR3 has 11 residues. CDR3 in amino acids: CSANRGYEQYF. DNA for the CDR3: TGCAGTGCTAACAGGGGATACGAGCAGTACTTC.

The V gene is TRBV28, the J gene TRBJ2-7; TRBD1 might be the D (5 bases). This CDR3 contains 16 residues. CDR1 and CDR2 (germline): MDHEN, SYDVKM. With 6 bases removed from V and 0 bases from J, the gap between germline ends came to 18 bases. DNA for the CDR3: TGTGCCAGCAGGCCGACCCCAGGGAAAAGCTCCTACGAGCAGTACTTC. Its protein is CASRPTPGKSSYEQYF.

This clone was detected a few times. The gene calls are TRBV27 and TRBJ1-4; TRBD1 matches 12 bases. CDR1 is MNHEY, CDR2 SMNVEV, per germline (reference sequence). The CDR3 covers 16 residues. V shed 4 bases and J 11 bases; nucleotides not matched to a gene: 11. The CDR3: CASSSPGTGGAGKLFF. The CDR3 DNA is TGTGCCAGCAGTTCCCCCGGGACAGGGGGCGCGGGGAAACTGTTTTTT.

This chain connects TRBV28 to TRBJ2-5; D unclear. Trimming took off 10 bases at V and 1 base at J, with 10 bases between the two ends. There are 12 residues in the CDR3. The germline V gene encodes CDR1 MDHEN and CDR2 SYDVKM. The CDR3 region is CATVGTQETQYF. CDR3 DNA sequence: TGTGCCACCGTGGGTACCCAAGAGACCCAGTACTTC.